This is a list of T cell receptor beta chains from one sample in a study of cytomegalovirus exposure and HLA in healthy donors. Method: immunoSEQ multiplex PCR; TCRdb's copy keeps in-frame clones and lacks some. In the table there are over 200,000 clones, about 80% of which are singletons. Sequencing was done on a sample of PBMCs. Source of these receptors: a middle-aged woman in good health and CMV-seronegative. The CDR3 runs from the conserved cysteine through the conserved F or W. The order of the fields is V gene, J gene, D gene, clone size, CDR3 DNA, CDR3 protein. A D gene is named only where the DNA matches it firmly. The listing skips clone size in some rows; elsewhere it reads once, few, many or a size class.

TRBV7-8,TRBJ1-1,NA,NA,TGTGCCAGCATAAACCCGGGCACTGAAGCTTTCTTT,CASINPGTEAFF
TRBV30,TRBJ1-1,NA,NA,TGTGCCTGGTCTTTTATGAACACTGAAGCTTTCTTT,CAWSFMNTEAFF
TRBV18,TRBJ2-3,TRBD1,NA,TGTGCCAGCTCGCTCGGGACAGGGGGCGCAGATACGCAGTATTTT,CASSLGTGGADTQYF
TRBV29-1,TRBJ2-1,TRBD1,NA,TGCAGCGCCGGACAGGGGGGCGATGAGCAGTTCTTC,CSAGQGGDEQFF
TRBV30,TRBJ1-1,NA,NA,TGTGCCTGGAGTGTAGGGGGAAGCCTCCCCGAAGCTTTCTTT,CAWSVGGSLPEAFF
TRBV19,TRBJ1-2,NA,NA,TGTGCCAGTAGTATAGCAGCATCCGGAGGGTATGGCTACACCTTC,CASSIAASGGYGYTF
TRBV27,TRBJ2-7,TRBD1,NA,TGTGCCAGCAGCCGCCGGGGACAGGGGGTTACCTACGAGCAGTACTTC,CASSRRGQGVTYEQYF
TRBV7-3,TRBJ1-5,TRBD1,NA,TGTGCCAGCATCCGTACCCGGGACAGGGTCAATCAGCCCCAGCATTTT,CASIRTRDRVNQPQHF
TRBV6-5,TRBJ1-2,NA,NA,TGTGCCAGCAGTTACGACAACAGGAGAGGCTACACCTTC,CASSYDNRRGYTF
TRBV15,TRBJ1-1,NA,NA,TGTGCCACCAGCAGTCTGGACATGAACACCCACACTGAAGCTTTCTTT,CATSSLDMNTHTEAFF
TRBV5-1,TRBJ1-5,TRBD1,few,TGCGCCAGCAGTTCCGGGACAGGGGTCGATCAGCCCCAGCATTTT,CASSSGTGVDQPQHF
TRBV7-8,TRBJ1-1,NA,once,TGTGCCAGCAGCCCCACAAACAGGGAACCGGCTTTCTTT,CASSPTNREPAFF
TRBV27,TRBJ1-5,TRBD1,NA,TGTGCCAGCAGTCTAGGGACAGGGGAAGGCAATCAGCCCCAGCATTTT,CASSLGTGEGNQPQHF
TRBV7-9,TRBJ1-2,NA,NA,TGTGCCAGCAGCTTAGAGACAAGTTATGGCTACACCTTC,CASSLETSYGYTF
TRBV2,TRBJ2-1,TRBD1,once,TGTGCCAGCAGTGGGGGGACAGGCCGAATCTACAATGAGCAGTTCTTC,CASSGGTGRIYNEQFF
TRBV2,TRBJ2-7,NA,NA,TGTGCCAGCAGTGAGGTGACTACAGAGCAGTACTTC,CASSEVTTEQYF
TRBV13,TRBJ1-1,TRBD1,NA,TGTGCCAGCAGCTTAAGACCTTACGGGACAGGAGCAGAAGCTTTCTTT,CASSLRPYGTGAEAFF
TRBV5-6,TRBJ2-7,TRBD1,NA,TGTGCCAGCAGCGCCGGGACAGGGGACTACGAGCAGTACTTC,CASSAGTGDYEQYF
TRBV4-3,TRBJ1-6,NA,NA,TGCGCCAGCAGCCAAGATGGGCACCAGGGGTCCCCCCTCCACTTT,CASSQDGHQGSPLHF
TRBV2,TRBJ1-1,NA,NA,TGTGCCAGCAGACTACAGGGGAACACTGAAGCTTTCTTT,CASRLQGNTEAFF
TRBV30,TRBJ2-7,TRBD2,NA,TGTGCCTGGAGTGTACGAGGGACTAGCGGGGGAGGCGAGCAGTACTTC,CAWSVRGTSGGGEQYF
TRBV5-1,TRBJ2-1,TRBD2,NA,TGCGCCAGCAGCTTGAACAGCGGGGCTTACAATGAGCAGTTCTTC,CASSLNSGAYNEQFF
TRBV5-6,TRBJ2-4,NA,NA,TGTGCCAGCAGCTTGGCCGGGGGAGGCGAAAACATTCAGTACTTC,CASSLAGGGENIQYF
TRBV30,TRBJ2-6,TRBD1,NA,TGTGCCTGGACCGGACAGGGGGCTTCTTATGGGGCCAACGTCCTGACTTTC,CAWTGQGASYGANVLTF
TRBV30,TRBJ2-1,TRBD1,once,TGTGCCTGGAGTGGGGGACAGCAAACGAACTACAATGAGCAGTTCTTC,CAWSGGQQTNYNEQFF
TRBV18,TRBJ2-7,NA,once,TGTGCCAGCTCACACACCTACGAGCAGTACTTC,CASSHTYEQYF
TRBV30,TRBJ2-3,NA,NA,TGTGCCTGGAGTGACCGGTATACGCAGTATTTT,CAWSDRYTQYF